The 20 T cell receptor beta chains below come from one sample, sequenced in a study of blood T cell repertoires in COVID-19. Generated by immunoSEQ multiplex PCR, the TCRdb table keeps only in-frame clones and is missing some. The sample contains under 60,000 clones, roughly 85% of which appear only once. Sequencing was carried out using peripheral blood. The receptors originated from a man between 70 and 80 years old with acute or convalescent COVID-19.

V usage is TRBV27 and J usage is TRBJ1-2; TRBD1 aligns across 9 bases. This CDR3 is built from 13 residues. From germline, CDR1 is MNHEY and CDR2 SMNVEV (reference sequence). The trim removed 5 bases at V and 8 bases at J, leaving 6 bases unmatched. CDR3 bases: TGTGCCAGCAGTACCCGGACAGGGGACGGCTACACCTTC. It yields the protein CASSTRTGDGYTF.

The CDR3 sequence is CASSQDGRGGRETQYF. The CDR3 nucleotides are TGTGCCAGCAGCCAAGACGGCCGGGGGGGCCGAGAGACCCAGTACTTC. The V and J genes are TRBV4-2 and TRBJ2-5; 8 bases match TRBD2. The CDR3 extends over 16 amino acids. Looked up from germline, CDR1 is LGHNA and CDR2 is YNFKEQ. Trimming cost V 0 bases and J 4 bases; bases outside gene matches: 7.

The CDR3 DNA reads TGTGCCAGCAGTACCGGTCGCCGGGAGCTGTTTTTT. The encoded protein is CASSTGRRELFF. The chain recombines TRBV6-5 with TRBJ2-2; the D is unclear. Germline CDR1 MNHEY, CDR2 SVGAGI. The CDR3 extends over 12 amino acids. The ends were cut back, 5 bases at V and 9 bases at J, with 10 bases in the middle.

The CDR3 here is CAISESTDVANYGYTF. CDR3 nucleotide sequence: TGTGCCATCAGTGAGTCCACCGATGTAGCTAACTATGGCTACACCTTC. V is TRBV10-3 and J is TRBJ1-2; no firm D call. The CDR3 is 16 residues long. The V end was cut by 0 bases, the J end by 0 bases, with 11 bases between. CDR1 ENHRY and CDR2 SYGVKD come from the germline V gene.

This chain links TRBV30 with TRBJ2-3, with 8 bases matching TRBD2. The length of the CDR3 is 19 residues. Germline V gene sequence: CDR1 GTSNPN, CDR2 SVGIG (reference sequence). V gave up 0 bases and J gave up 9 bases; unmatched junction bases: 23. CDR3 sequence reads: CAWSVNSWRGEEMRYTQYF. The DNA of the CDR3 is TGTGCCTGGAGTGTGAATTCTTGGCGGGGGGAGGAGATGAGATACACGCAGTATTTT.

The chain recombines TRBV25-1 with TRBJ1-1; possible D gene TRBD1, 5 bases. There are 15 residues in the CDR3. Trimming pared 4 bases from V and 11 bases from J, leaving 23 bases between. Germline assignment: CDR1 MGHDK and CDR2 SYGVNS. The DNA of the CDR3 is TGTGCCAGCAGTGGTCGTCGCGGGGGTTTGGGAACGGCTTTCTTT. It is translated as CASSGRRGGLGTAFF.

V and J are TRBV11-3 and TRBJ2-2; perhaps TRBD1 as D (5 bases). The germline V gene has CDR1 SGHNT and CDR2 YENEEA. The CDR3 is 15 amino acids. Trimming cost V 4 bases and J 1 base, with 10 bases left between them. The chain's CDR3 is CASSSNRRNTGELFF. The DNA for the CDR3 is TGTGCCAGCAGCTCGAACAGGAGGAACACCGGGGAGCTGTTTTTT.

The sample holds one count of this clone. The rearrangement joins TRBV7-9 to TRBJ1-2; D call uncertain. Germline V CDR1 and CDR2: SEHNR, FQNEAQ (reference sequence). V gave up 1 base and J gave up 8 bases, with 8 bases separating them. CDR3 size: 12 residues. The CDR3 nucleotides are TGTGCCAGCAGCTTAGATCGACACGGCTACACCTTC. Translating it yields CASSLDRHGYTF.

The V and J genes are TRBV20-1 and TRBJ2-3, with 9 bases lining up with TRBD2. Germline-derived CDR1 and CDR2 are DFQATT and SNEGSKA (reference sequence). V gave up 3 bases and J gave up 3 bases; unmatched junction bases: 7. This CDR3 has 15 residues. The CDR3 reads CSASGAGGFTDTQYF. CDR3 bases: TGCAGTGCTAGTGGTGCGGGAGGGTTTACAGATACGCAGTATTTT.

The chain combines TRBV5-4 with TRBJ2-7, with 7 bases aligning to TRBD2. Germline trimming cut 4 bases from V and 5 bases from J; bases unmatched to any gene: 3. Germline V CDR1 and CDR2: SGHNT, YYREEE (reference sequence). The CDR3 contains 12 residues. CDR3 sequence: CASSTRGDEQYF. The DNA of the CDR3 is TGTGCCAGCAGCACCCGGGGGGACGAGCAGTACTTC.

The rearrangement uses TRBV11-1 and TRBJ1-2; 7 bases line up with TRBD1. There are 14 residues in the CDR3. Trimming removed 5 bases from V and 5 bases from J; junction bases left unmatched: 8. The germline CDR1 and CDR2 sequences are SGHAT and FQDESV (reference sequence). The CDR3 sequence: CASSLGGTAYGYTF. CDR3 DNA: TGTGCCAGCAGCCTCGGCGGGACAGCATATGGCTACACCTTC. Together with reference TRBV11-1 and TRBJ1-2, the CDR3 gives the full variable domain: EAEVAQSPRYKITEKSQAVAFWCDPISGHATLYWYRQILGQGPELLVQFQDESVVDDSQLPKDRFSAERLKGVDSTLKIQPAELGDSAMYLCASSLGGTAYGYTFGSGTRLTVV.

This chain connects TRBV28 to TRBJ2-3; TRBD2 aligns across 8 bases. V trimming: 1 base; J trimming: 2 bases; junction bases outside the gene matches: 2. From germline, CDR1 is MDHEN and CDR2 SYDVKM. The CDR3 runs 15 residues. CDR3 sequence reads: CASSLSGGFTDTQYF. In DNA form, the CDR3 reads TGTGCCAGCAGTTTATCGGGGGGGTTCACAGATACGCAGTATTTT.

The rearrangement joins TRBV18 to TRBJ1-1; D ambiguous. The CDR3 length is 15 residues. Germline V gene data show CDR1 as KGHSH and CDR2 as LQKENI. V dropped 2 bases and J dropped 6 bases, with 16 bases sitting between them. CDR3 coding DNA: TGTGCCAGCTCACCAAGGTCAGGCGCCTTCGCTGAAGCTTTCTTT. Amino acid sequence: CASSPRSGAFAEAFF.

The rearrangement uses TRBV5-4 and TRBJ1-5; D is unclear. Trimming pared 4 bases from V and 7 bases from J, leaving 9 bases between. Germline CDR1 is SGHNT and CDR2 is YYREEE (reference sequence). CDR3 length: 12 residues. CDR3 sequence reads: CASSIRGQPQHF. The CDR3 DNA follows: TGTGCCAGCAGCATCCGGGGACAGCCCCAGCATTTT.

This sequence joins TRBV7-9 and TRBJ2-7; D is undetermined. Trimming removed 11 bases at V and 2 bases at J, with 13 bases between. The germline gives CDR1 SEHNR, CDR2 FQNEAQ (reference sequence). The CDR3 totals 12 residues. The CDR3 loop reads CAVRQDTYEQYF. The CDR3 DNA follows: TGTGCCGTGAGACAAGATACCTACGAGCAGTACTTC.

The genes are TRBV28 and TRBJ1-2, with a possible D match to TRBD1 (5 bases). Trimming removed 6 bases from V and 8 bases from J, with 13 bases in between. The germline gives CDR1 MDHEN, CDR2 SYDVKM. CDR3 length: 12 residues. CDR3 sequence (DNA): TGTGCCAGCAGCTCTACGGGGGTCGGCTACACCTTC. Translation: CASSSTGVGYTF.

The chain combines TRBV7-2 with TRBJ1-1; TRBD1 is a possible D gene (6 bases). CDR3 length equals 15 residues. Trimming removed 5 bases from V and 3 bases from J, with 16 bases in between. Germline lookup yields CDR1 SGHTA and CDR2 FQGNSA. CDR3 loop: CASSPWVGAHTEAFF. The CDR3 DNA sequence: TGTGCCAGCAGCCCCTGGGTGGGGGCCCACACTGAAGCTTTCTTT. Combining the CDR3 with reference TRBV7-2 and TRBJ1-1 gives the whole variable domain GAGVSQSPSNKVTEKGKDVELRCDPISGHTALYWYRQSLGQGLEFLIYFQGNSAPDKSGLPSDRFSAERTGGSVSTLTIQRTQQEDSAVYLCASSPWVGAHTEAFFGQGTRLTVV.

This clone was counted once. The V gene is TRBV6-5, the J gene TRBJ1-1; possibly TRBD1 for D (5 bases). V was cut by 0 bases and J by 1 base, with 9 bases left in between. CDR1 is MNHEY and CDR2 is SVGAGI in the germline V gene. The CDR3 covers 15 residues. The CDR3 spells CASSYSGTWNTEAFF. The DNA of the CDR3 is TGTGCCAGCAGTTACTCGGGGACTTGGAACACTGAAGCTTTCTTT.

This clone was recorded only once. DNA for the CDR3: TGTGCCAGCAGCTCAGGCTATGGCTACACCTTC. This encodes CASSSGYGYTF. J is TRBJ1-2 and V is TRBV6-6; D is unclear. CDR1 is MNHNY and CDR2 is SVGAGI in the germline V gene (reference sequence). V dropped 6 bases and J dropped 4 bases, with 6 bases sitting between them. The CDR3 loop spans 11 amino acids.

This chain joins TRBV4-1 and TRBJ1-6, with D perhaps TRBD1 (6 bases). The CDR3 runs to 15 residues. V was pared by 0 bases and J by 9 bases, with 12 bases between. Germline loops: CDR1 MGHRA, CDR2 YSYEKL. As DNA, the CDR3 is TGCGCCAGCAGCCAAGAGACAGGAAGGAGTTCACCCCTCCACTTT. Its translation is CASSQETGRSSPLHF.